This T cell receptor beta chain was obtained from a study of T cell repertoires in cytomegalovirus infection. Looking at the study overall: TCR beta signatures that were public indicated CMV infection and matching HLA type.

This CDR3 has 15 amino acids. Trimming pared 5 bases from V and 2 bases from J, leaving 16 bases between. The germline gives CDR1 SEHNR, CDR2 FQNEAQ (reference sequence). Each CDR3 protein is one row after TCRdb ran MiXCR on the reads. This sample yields about a million distinct CDR3 sequences, of which approximately 31% are seen a single time; 10% to 15% belongs to the top ten. This clonotype has just a few counts. Antigen specificity is unknown. The specimen was cultured CD8+ T cells from PBMCs, collected from culture after CMV antigen stimulation. This chain uses TRBV7-9 with TRBJ2-7; D uncertain. The clonotype was recovered from a human donor in good health (CMV status not recorded). Some clones in this sample may be carry-over from other donors' samples. CDR3 in amino acids: CASSPLGIDTYEQYF. CDR3 coding DNA: TGTGCCAGCAGCCCCCTGGGCATAGACACCTACGAGCAGTACTTC.